These 17 T cell receptor beta chains originate from one sample sequenced in a study of blood T cell repertoires in COVID-19. Sequencing was performed with immunoSEQ multiplex PCR; in TCRdb, only in-frame clones are kept and a portion is missing. The sample consists of around 270,000 clones, more than 85% of them appearing once. The material sequenced was peripheral blood. Source of these receptors: a woman in her fifties or sixties with COVID-19, enrolled during active disease.

The chain joins TRBV14 to TRBJ2-2; 8 bases are shared with TRBD1. CDR3 size: 20 residues. The J segment lost 1 base and the V segment lost 8 bases, leaving 21 bases of the junction unmatched. Germline V gives CDR1 SGHDN, CDR2 FVKESK. The chain's CDR3 is CASSSLGANGQGGNTGELFF. DNA for the CDR3: TGTGCCAGCTCATCCCTTGGGGCCAACGGACAGGGCGGGAACACCGGGGAGCTGTTTTTT.

The CDR3, as DNA: TGTGCCAGCAGCTTATTTGGGACTAGCGGGACCGGGGAGCTGTTTTTT. Its protein product is CASSLFGTSGTGELFF. The chain employs TRBV11-2 and TRBJ2-2; 12 bases align to TRBD2. The junction had 3 bases not matched to a gene; V was cut back by 2 bases and J by 5 bases. The CDR3 has 16 residues. The germline CDR1 and CDR2 sequences are SGHAT and FQNNGV.

V usage is TRBV6-1 and J usage is TRBJ2-5, with D maybe TRBD1 (6 bases). The CDR3 totals 15 residues. Germline V CDR1 and CDR2: MNHNS, SASEGT. With 4 bases removed from V and 7 bases from J, the gap between germline ends came to 19 bases. The CDR3 is CASSGADRPPGTQYF. Here the CDR3 DNA reads TGTGCCAGCAGTGGAGCAGACAGGCCACCCGGGACCCAGTACTTC.

The chain has TRBV6-5 and TRBJ1-2; 8 bases agree with TRBD1. Trimming cost V 7 bases and J 2 bases; bases outside gene matches: 3. The CDR3 has 13 amino acids. Germline CDR1 MNHEY, CDR2 SVGAGI. This CDR3 reads CASKAGGNYGYTF. CDR3 nucleotides: TGTGCCAGCAAGGCAGGGGGCAACTATGGCTACACCTTC.

This chain uses TRBV20-1 with TRBJ2-3, with D maybe TRBD2 (6 bases). The CDR3 has 18 residues. The germline CDR1 and CDR2 sequences are DFQATT and SNEGSKA (reference sequence). The V and J ends lost 3 bases and 0 bases respectively, with 22 bases between them. The CDR3 DNA sequence: TGCAGTGCTAGTCTCGCCTCGGGCGGACTAACTAGCACAGATACGCAGTATTTT. Translation gives CSASLASGGLTSTDTQYF.

The rearrangement joins TRBV5-1 to TRBJ2-1, with 9 bases fitting TRBD1. After removal of 6 bases from V and 7 bases from J, the junction contained 8 bases not matched to a gene. The germline V gene has CDR1 SGHRS and CDR2 YFSETQ. The CDR3 totals 14 residues. DNA of the CDR3: TGCGCCAGCAATGGACAGGGGCGTATGAATGAGCAGTTCTTC. Its translation is CASNGQGRMNEQFF. Filled out from reference TRBV5-1 and TRBJ2-1, the complete variable domain reads KAGVTQTPRYLIKTRGQQVTLSCSPISGHRSVSWYQQTPGQGLQFLFEYFSETQRNKGNFPGRFSGRQFSNSRSEMNVSTLELGDSALYLCASNGQGRMNEQFFGPGTRLTVL.

This clone has just a few counts. The CDR3 sequence is CASSDGTSSYNEQFF. The CDR3 region has the DNA TGTGCCAGCAGTGACGGGACTAGCTCCTACAATGAGCAGTTCTTC. This sequence joins TRBV6-4 and TRBJ2-1; the match to TRBD2 covers 8 bases. The CDR3 spans 15 residues. The trim removed 2 bases at V and 0 bases at J, leaving 0 bases unmatched. Germline CDR1 MRHNA, CDR2 SNTAGT.

This chain joins TRBV4-1 and TRBJ1-1; no definite D call. Germline V gene lookup returns CDR1 MGHRA and CDR2 YSYEKL. This CDR3 is 18 amino acids long. V shed 3 bases and J shed 1 base, with 21 bases lying between them. The CDR3 bases are TGCGCCAGCAGCCAGGGCGGGCCGGGTGTTGGCCCGAACACTGAAGCTTTCTTT. Amino acids: CASSQGGPGVGPNTEAFF.

This chain links TRBV5-1 with TRBJ2-2; TRBD1 matches at 8 bases. Per germline, CDR1 SGHRS and CDR2 YFSETQ. The CDR3 loop spans 16 amino acids. V lost 4 bases, J lost 3 bases, and 8 bases stayed unmatched. CDR3 in amino acids: CASSRGQGRHTGELFF. The CDR3 DNA is TGCGCCAGCAGCAGAGGACAGGGACGTCACACCGGGGAGCTGTTTTTT.

The rearrangement links TRBV29-1 to TRBJ2-3; 12 bases fit TRBD2. Trimming cost V 7 bases and J 2 bases; bases outside gene matches: 10. In germline, CDR1 is SQVTM, CDR2 ANQGSEA. The CDR3 runs 16 residues. The DNA of the CDR3 is TGCAGCGCTGGACTAGCGGGGATGGGTCCCACAGATACGCAGTATTTT. Translation gives CSAGLAGMGPTDTQYF.

The chain is built from TRBV28 and TRBJ1-4; 7 bases match TRBD1. Germline CDR1 MDHEN, CDR2 SYDVKM. With 5 bases clipped from V and 7 bases from J, the junction kept 10 bases outside the gene matches. This CDR3 has 15 amino acids. The CDR3 DNA follows: TGTGCCAGCAGTCCCCCGGGACAGAGAGTTGAAAAACTGTTTTTT. It specifies CASSPPGQRVEKLFF.

The chain has TRBV6-6 and TRBJ1-6; a possible D gene is TRBD1 (6 bases). V was pared by 3 bases and J by 3 bases, with 9 bases between. Germline V gene sequence: CDR1 MNHNY, CDR2 SVGAGI (reference sequence). This CDR3 spans 15 amino acids. This chain's CDR3 is CASSYQQGYNSPLHF. The CDR3 DNA sequence: TGTGCCAGCAGTTATCAACAGGGCTATAATTCACCCCTCCACTTT.

The rearrangement joins TRBV7-8 to TRBJ1-6; D not certain. Germline CDR1 reads SGHVS; CDR2 reads FQNEAQ. There are 12 residues in the CDR3. The V end lost 5 bases, the J end lost 15 bases, and 14 bases lay between the germline ends. CDR3 sequence: CASSPETPGLHF. The CDR3 DNA follows: TGTGCCAGCAGCCCCGAGACGCCGGGCCTCCACTTT.

The chain carries TRBV19 and TRBJ2-2, with D possibly being TRBD1 (6 bases). Trimming cost V 7 bases and J 1 base, with 10 bases left between them. Germline V gene lookup returns CDR1 LNHDA and CDR2 SQIVND (reference sequence). The length of the CDR3 is 14 residues. In DNA, the CDR3 is TGTGCCAGTACGTGGACAGAGAACACCGGGGAGCTGTTTTTT. Protein product: CASTWTENTGELFF.

This chain's CDR3 is CASSHRGQLDQPQHF. The CDR3 nucleotides read TGTGCCAGCAGCCACCGCGGACAGTTGGATCAGCCCCAGCATTTT. The genes are TRBV7-8 and TRBJ1-5; tentative D call: TRBD1 (6 bases). The V and J ends lost 5 bases and 5 bases respectively, with 16 bases between them. Germline V gene sequence: CDR1 SGHVS, CDR2 FQNEAQ. The CDR3 loop spans 15 amino acids.

J is TRBJ1-2 and V is TRBV30, with D perhaps TRBD1 (6 bases). This CDR3 contains 14 residues. Germline V gene data show CDR1 as GTSNPN and CDR2 as SVGIG (reference sequence). Trimming left V 5 bases short and J 8 bases short, with 21 bases between. CDR3 sequence: CAWFNRDTARGYTF. The CDR3 coding sequence is TGTGCCTGGTTTAACCGGGACACGGCCCGCGGCTACACCTTC.

The rearrangement links TRBV14 to TRBJ2-7; D not certain. Germline loops: CDR1 SGHDN, CDR2 FVKESK. V was clipped by 4 bases and J by 0 bases, with 7 bases between them. This CDR3 has 13 amino acids. The CDR3 DNA sequence: TGTGCCAGCAGCCCGGGTCTCTCCTACGAGCAGTACTTC. As protein: CASSPGLSYEQYF.